The 8 T cell receptor beta chains below come from one sample, sequenced in a study of blood T cell repertoires in COVID-19. TCRdb's copy holds only in-frame clones and misses some; the assay was immunoSEQ multiplex PCR. The sample yields around 240,000 clones, about 79% seen once. Sequences were obtained from peripheral blood. The source is a woman in her thirties or forties who had recovered from COVID-19.

The rearrangement links TRBV6-2 or TRBV6-3 to TRBJ1-1, with 7 bases fitting TRBD1. V was pared by 5 bases and J by 7 bases, with 7 bases of the junction left unmatched. The CDR3 is 13 amino acids. Looked up from germline, CDR1 is MNHEY and CDR2 is SVGEGT. The CDR3 coding sequence is TGTGCCAGCAGTACAGGGGCCCGAATTGAAGCTTTCTTT. It translates to CASSTGARIEAFF.

This rearrangement joins TRBV6-5 to TRBJ2-5, with 7 bases identical to TRBD2. Per germline, CDR1 MNHEY and CDR2 SVGAGI. The CDR3 is made up of 13 amino acids. V gave up 7 bases and J gave up 2 bases; unmatched junction bases: 4. The CDR3 DNA follows: TGTGCCAGCAACAGCGGGGCTCAAGAGACCCAGTACTTC. This codes for CASNSGAQETQYF.

V usage is TRBV19 and J usage is TRBJ1-4; TRBD1 matches 10 bases. Trimming at V came to 4 bases and at J to 5 bases, leaving 22 bases not matched to a gene. The CDR3 has 21 amino acids. Germline CDR1 is LNHDA and CDR2 is SQIVND (reference sequence). The CDR3 sequence is CASSKWPLLRQGARTNEKLFF. The CDR3 nucleotides are TGTGCCAGTAGTAAATGGCCCCTCCTAAGACAGGGGGCGCGCACGAATGAAAAACTGTTTTTT.

This clone was detected only a few times. The V gene is TRBV11-2, the J gene TRBJ1-2; a possible D gene is TRBD1 (6 bases). The germline gives CDR1 SGHAT, CDR2 FQNNGV. The length of the CDR3 is 15 residues. The V end was cut by 5 bases, the J end by 0 bases, with 13 bases between. In DNA form, the CDR3 reads TGTGCCAGCAGCCCAGGACAGAATTCTAACTATGGCTACACCTTC. It is translated as CASSPGQNSNYGYTF.

CDR3 amino acids: CASSELDLGQTEAFF. As DNA, the CDR3 is TGTGCCAGCAGTGAATTAGACCTTGGGCAGACTGAAGCTTTCTTT. V gene TRBV25-1 combines with J gene TRBJ1-1; D unclear. Trimming removed 1 base at V and 5 bases at J, with 14 bases between. Germline V lookup: CDR1 MGHDK, CDR2 SYGVNS. The CDR3 totals 15 residues. The whole variable domain, filled in from reference TRBV25-1 and TRBJ1-1, reads EADIYQTPRYLVIGTGKKITLECSQTMGHDKMYWYQQDPGMELHLIHYSYGVNSTEKGDLSSESTVSRIRTEHFPLTLESARPSHTSQYLCASSELDLGQTEAFFGQGTRLTVV.

The chain has TRBV19 and TRBJ1-1; a weak D match, TRBD1 (6 bases). The CDR3 runs 15 residues. Germline lookup yields CDR1 LNHDA and CDR2 SQIVND (reference sequence). The CDR3 sequence is CAVEGKGHEGTEAFF. In DNA form, the CDR3 reads TGTGCGGTTGAGGGAAAGGGACATGAAGGCACTGAAGCTTTCTTT.

This chain uses TRBV5-4 with TRBJ2-4; 8 bases map to TRBD1. The CDR3 is 15 amino acids. Germline V gives CDR1 SGHNT, CDR2 YYREEE (reference sequence). The V segment lost 0 bases and the J segment 3 bases; nucleotides outside the gene matches: 2. CDR3 nucleotide sequence: TGTGCCAGCAGCTTGGGGACAGGGAGCAAAAACATTCAGTACTTC. Its protein product is CASSLGTGSKNIQYF.

The genes are TRBV5-1 and TRBJ1-4; TRBD1 aligns across 8 bases. Germline-derived CDR1 and CDR2 are SGHRS and YFSETQ. This CDR3 region has 15 residues. With V trimmed by 4 bases and J by 7 bases, 9 bases remained unmatched. CDR3: CASSADRGFSEKLFF. The CDR3 DNA reads as TGCGCCAGCAGCGCAGACAGGGGTTTTAGTGAAAAACTGTTTTTT.